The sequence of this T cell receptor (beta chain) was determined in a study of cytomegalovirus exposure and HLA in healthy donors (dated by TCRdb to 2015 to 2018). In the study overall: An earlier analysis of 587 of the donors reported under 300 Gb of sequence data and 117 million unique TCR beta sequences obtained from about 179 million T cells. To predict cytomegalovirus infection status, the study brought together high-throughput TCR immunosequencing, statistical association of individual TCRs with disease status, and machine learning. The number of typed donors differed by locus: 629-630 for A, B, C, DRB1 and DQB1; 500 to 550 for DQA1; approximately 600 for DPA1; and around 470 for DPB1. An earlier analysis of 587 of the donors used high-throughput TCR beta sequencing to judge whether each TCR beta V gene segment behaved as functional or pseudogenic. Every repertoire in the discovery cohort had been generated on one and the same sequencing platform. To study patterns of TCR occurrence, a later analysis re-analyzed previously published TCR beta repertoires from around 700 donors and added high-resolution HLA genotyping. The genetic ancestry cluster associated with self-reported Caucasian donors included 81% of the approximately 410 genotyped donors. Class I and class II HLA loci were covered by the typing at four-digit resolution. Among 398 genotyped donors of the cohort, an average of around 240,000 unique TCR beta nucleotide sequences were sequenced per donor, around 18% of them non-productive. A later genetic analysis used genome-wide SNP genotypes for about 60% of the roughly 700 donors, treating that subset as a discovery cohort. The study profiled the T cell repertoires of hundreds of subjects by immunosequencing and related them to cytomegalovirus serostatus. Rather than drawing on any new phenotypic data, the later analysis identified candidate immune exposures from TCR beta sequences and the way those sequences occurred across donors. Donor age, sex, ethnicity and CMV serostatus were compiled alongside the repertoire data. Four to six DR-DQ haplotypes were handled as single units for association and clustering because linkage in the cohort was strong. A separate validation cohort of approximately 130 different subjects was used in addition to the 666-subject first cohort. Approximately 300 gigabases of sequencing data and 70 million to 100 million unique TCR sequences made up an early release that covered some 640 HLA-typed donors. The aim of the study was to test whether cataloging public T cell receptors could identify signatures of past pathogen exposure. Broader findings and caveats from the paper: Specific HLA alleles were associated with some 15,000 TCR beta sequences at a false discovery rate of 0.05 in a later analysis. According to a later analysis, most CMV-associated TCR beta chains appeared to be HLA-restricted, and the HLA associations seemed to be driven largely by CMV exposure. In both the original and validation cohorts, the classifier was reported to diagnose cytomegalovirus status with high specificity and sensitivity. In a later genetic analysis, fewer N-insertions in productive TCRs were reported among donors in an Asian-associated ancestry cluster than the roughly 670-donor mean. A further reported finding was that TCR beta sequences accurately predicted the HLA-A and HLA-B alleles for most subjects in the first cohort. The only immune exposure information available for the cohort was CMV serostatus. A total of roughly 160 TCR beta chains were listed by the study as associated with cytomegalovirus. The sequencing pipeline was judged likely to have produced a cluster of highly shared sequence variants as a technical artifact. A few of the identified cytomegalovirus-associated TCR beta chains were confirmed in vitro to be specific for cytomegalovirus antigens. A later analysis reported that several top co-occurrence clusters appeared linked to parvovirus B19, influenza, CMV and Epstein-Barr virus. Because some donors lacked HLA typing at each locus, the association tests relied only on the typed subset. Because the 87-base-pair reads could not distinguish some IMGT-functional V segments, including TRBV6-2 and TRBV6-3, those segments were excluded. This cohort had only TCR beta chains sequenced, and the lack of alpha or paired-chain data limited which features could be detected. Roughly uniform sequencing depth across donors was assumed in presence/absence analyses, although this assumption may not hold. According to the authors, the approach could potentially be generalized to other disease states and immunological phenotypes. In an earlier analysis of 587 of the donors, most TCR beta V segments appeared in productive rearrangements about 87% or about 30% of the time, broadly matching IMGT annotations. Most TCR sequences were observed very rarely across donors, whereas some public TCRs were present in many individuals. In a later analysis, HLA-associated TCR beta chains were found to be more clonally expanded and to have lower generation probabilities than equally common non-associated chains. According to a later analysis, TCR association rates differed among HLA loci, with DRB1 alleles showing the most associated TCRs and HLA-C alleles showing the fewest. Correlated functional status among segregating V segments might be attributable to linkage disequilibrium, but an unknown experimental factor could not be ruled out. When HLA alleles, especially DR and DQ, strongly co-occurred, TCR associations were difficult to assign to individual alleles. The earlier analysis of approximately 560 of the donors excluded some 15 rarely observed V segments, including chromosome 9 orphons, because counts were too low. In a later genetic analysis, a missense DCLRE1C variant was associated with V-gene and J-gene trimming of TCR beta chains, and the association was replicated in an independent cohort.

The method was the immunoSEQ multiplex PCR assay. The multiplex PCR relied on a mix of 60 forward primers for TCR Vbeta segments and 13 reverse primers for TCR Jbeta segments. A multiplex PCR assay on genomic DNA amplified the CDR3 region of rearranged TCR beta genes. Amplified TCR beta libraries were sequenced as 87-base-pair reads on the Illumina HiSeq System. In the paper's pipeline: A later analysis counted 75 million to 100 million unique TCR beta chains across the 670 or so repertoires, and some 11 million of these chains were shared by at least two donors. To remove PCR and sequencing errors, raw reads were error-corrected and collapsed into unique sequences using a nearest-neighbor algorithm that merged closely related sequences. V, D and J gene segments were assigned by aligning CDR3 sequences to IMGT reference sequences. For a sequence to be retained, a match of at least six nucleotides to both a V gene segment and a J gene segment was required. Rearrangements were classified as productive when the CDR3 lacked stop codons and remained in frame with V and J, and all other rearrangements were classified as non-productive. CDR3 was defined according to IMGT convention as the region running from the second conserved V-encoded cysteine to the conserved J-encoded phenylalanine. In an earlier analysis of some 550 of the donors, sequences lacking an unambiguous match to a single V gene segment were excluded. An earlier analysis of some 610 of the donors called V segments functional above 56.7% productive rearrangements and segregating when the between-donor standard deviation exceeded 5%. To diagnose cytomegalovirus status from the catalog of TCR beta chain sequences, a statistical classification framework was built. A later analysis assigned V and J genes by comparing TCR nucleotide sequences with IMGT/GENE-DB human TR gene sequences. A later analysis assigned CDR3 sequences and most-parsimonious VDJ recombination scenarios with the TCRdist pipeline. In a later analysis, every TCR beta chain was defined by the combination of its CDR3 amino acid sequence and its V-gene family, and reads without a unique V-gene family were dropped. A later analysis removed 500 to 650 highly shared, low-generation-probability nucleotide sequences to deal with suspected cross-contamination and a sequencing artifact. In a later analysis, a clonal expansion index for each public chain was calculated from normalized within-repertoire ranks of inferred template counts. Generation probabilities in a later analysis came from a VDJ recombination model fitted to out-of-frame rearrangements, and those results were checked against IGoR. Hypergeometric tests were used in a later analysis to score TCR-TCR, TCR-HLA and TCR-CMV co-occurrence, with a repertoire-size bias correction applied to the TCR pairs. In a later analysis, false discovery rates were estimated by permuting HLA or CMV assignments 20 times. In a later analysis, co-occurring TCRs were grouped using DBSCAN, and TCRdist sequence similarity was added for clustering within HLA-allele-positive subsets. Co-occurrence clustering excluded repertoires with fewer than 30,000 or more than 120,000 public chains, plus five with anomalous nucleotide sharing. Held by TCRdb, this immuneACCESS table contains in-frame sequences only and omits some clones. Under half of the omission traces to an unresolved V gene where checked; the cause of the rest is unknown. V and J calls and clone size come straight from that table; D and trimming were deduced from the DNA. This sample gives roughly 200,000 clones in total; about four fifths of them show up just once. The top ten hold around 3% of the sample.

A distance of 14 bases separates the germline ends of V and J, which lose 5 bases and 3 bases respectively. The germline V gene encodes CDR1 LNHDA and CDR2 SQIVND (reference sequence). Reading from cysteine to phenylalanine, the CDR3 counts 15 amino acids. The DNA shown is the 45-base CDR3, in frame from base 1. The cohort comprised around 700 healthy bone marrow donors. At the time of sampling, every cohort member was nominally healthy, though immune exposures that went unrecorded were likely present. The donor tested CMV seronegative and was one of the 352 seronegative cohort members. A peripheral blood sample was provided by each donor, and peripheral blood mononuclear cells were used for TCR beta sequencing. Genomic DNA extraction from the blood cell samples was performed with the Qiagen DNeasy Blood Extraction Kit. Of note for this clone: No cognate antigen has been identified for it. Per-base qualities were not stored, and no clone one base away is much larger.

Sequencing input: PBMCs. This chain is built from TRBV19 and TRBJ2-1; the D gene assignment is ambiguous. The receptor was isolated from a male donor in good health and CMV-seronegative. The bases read TGTGCCAGTAGTTATGAGACTCCGAACTACAATGAGCAGTTCTTC. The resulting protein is CASSYETPNYNEQFF.